This T cell receptor beta chain was retrieved from a study of metastatic and nonmetastatic thyroid tumors. Study overall: Samples came from malignant and benign thyroid patients, and repertoires were compared across blood and tumor or nodule tissue.

Ten or more counts support this clone. Thyroid surgery was preceded by no treatment in any patient. Trimming removed 3 bases at V and 4 bases at J, with 16 bases between. The CDR3 sequence is 17 residues long. Germline CDR1 and CDR2: SGHTA and FQGTGA. TCRdb re-called clones via MiXCR from the PCR reads. The table shows about 30,000 clones, with 25% occurring only once. The sample taken for sequencing was blood. This TCR derives from a female donor with papillary thyroid cancer or a benign thyroid nodule (not recorded which). Some clones in this sample may be carry-over from other donors' samples. The rearrangement joins TRBV7-3 to TRBJ1-6, with D uncertain. The CDR3 sequence is CASSFNDFGWYNSPLHF. The CDR3 DNA is TGTGCCAGCAGCTTTAACGATTTCGGGTGGTATAATTCACCCCTCCACTTT.